What follows are 30 T cell receptor beta chains derived from one specimen sequenced in a study of regulatory T cells in long-lasting Graves disease. Combining iRepertoire HTBI primers with Arm-PCR of CDR3 regions, the authors built TCR beta libraries. In TCRdb, the multiplex PCR reads were re-called with MiXCR into one record per CDR3 protein. The table has 700,000 or so distinct CDR3 sequences, about 32% seen once. This sample's time point: persistent/refractory GD, antithyroid drugs over 5 years with positive TRAb. Scientists built the TCR library using RNA that was extracted from PBMCs. Sequencing was performed on peripheral blood mononuclear cells (PBMCs), taken when the disease was refractory, from a patient treated with antithyroid drugs. The receptors come from a female donor with Graves disease.

The genes are TRBV12-3 or TRBV12-4 and TRBJ2-5; D is ambiguous. The CDR3 has 11 residues. The V end was cut by 6 bases, the J end by 3 bases, with 5 bases between. CDR3 sequence: CASRQKETQYF. The CDR3 DNA follows: TGTGCCAGCAGGCAGAAAGAGACCCAGTACTTC.

About this clonotype: One base away lies a much larger clone, so this may be a sequencing read error. The chain employs TRBV28 and TRBJ1-6; D is ambiguous. The V end lost 10 bases, the J end lost 7 bases, and 17 bases lay between the germline ends. Germline lookup yields CDR1 MDHEN and CDR2 SYDVKM. The CDR3 has 14 amino acids. CDR3 nucleotide sequence: TGTGCCAACACTATCTCTGCGGGCAATTCACCCCTCCACTTT. Amino acid sequence: CANTISAGNSPLHF. Looking up the rest from reference TRBV28 and TRBJ1-6 gives the full variable domain: DVKVTQSSRYLVKRTGEKVFLECVQDMDHENMFWYRQDPGLGLRLIYFSYDVKMKEKGDIPEGYSVSREKKERFSLILESASTNQTSMYLCANTISAGNSPLHFGNGTRLTVT.

The chain joins TRBV7-9 to TRBJ1-2; TRBD1 is a possible D gene (6 bases). Germline CDR1 is SEHNR and CDR2 is FQNEAQ (reference sequence). The V end was cut by 3 bases, the J end by 8 bases, with 13 bases between. The CDR3 is 13 amino acids. CDR3 sequence reads: CASSLPGARGYTF. The CDR3 DNA follows: TGTGCCAGCAGCTTGCCGGGGGCGAGGGGCTACACCTTC.

A few counts support this clonotype. This chain links TRBV28 with TRBJ2-7; D may be TRBD1 or TRBD2 (5 bases each). The V gene lost 7 bases and the J gene lost 7 bases, with 14 bases spanning the gap. From germline, CDR1 is MDHEN and CDR2 SYDVKM. This CDR3 is built from 12 residues. The CDR3 DNA follows: TGTGCCAGCACAAGGGGACCAGCGGAGCAGTACTTC. This translates into CASTRGPAEQYF.

The rearrangement joins TRBV27 to TRBJ2-7; D gene unclear. The V gene lost 2 bases and the J gene lost 2 bases, with 7 bases spanning the gap. Per the germline V gene, CDR1 is MNHEY and CDR2 is SMNVEV (reference sequence). The CDR3 spans 13 residues. In nucleotides, the CDR3 is TGTGCCAGCAGTTTAAACGCAGCCTACGAGCAGTACTTC. This sequence encodes CASSLNAAYEQYF.

This clonotype was counted many times. V gene TRBV2 combines with J gene TRBJ1-5; D might be TRBD1 (5 bases). Germline V gives CDR1 SNHLY, CDR2 FYNNEI. The CDR3 covers 14 residues. Trimming pared 2 bases from V and 6 bases from J, leaving 11 bases between. CDR3 DNA sequence: TGTGCCAGCAGTGAACAGGGAGGCGGTCAGCCCCAGCATTTT. This encodes CASSEQGGGQPQHF. Full variable domain (rest looked up from reference TRBV2 and TRBJ1-5): EPEVTQTPSHQVTQMGQEVILRCVPISNHLYFYWYRQILGQKVEFLVSFYNNEISEKSEIFDDQFSVERPDGSNFTLKIRSTKLEDSAMYFCASSEQGGGQPQHFGDGTRLSIL.

This clonotype was seen a few times. The rearrangement uses TRBV6-2 or TRBV6-3 and TRBJ2-7; TRBD1 aligns across 7 bases. CDR1 and CDR2 (germline): MNHEY, SVGEGT. The CDR3 runs to 16 residues. Trimming removed 6 bases from V and 2 bases from J; junction bases left unmatched: 13. CDR3 coding DNA: TGTGCCAGCAGCCCTCTGGGACAGACGAGGGCCTACGAGCAGTACTTC. This translates into CASSPLGQTRAYEQYF.

The chain has TRBV2 and TRBJ2-2; no reliable D call. From germline, CDR1 is SNHLY and CDR2 FYNNEI. V lost 11 bases and J 7 bases, leaving 14 bases between the germline ends. The CDR3 contains 12 residues. CDR3 residues: CAFTLTNGELFF. For the CDR3, the DNA is TGTGCCTTTACATTGACAAACGGGGAGCTGTTTTTT. Complete variable domain (other parts from reference TRBV2 and TRBJ2-2): EPEVTQTPSHQVTQMGQEVILRCVPISNHLYFYWYRQILGQKVEFLVSFYNNEISEKSEIFDDQFSVERPDGSNFTLKIRSTKLEDSAMYFCAFTLTNGELFFGEGSRLTVL.

The chain recombines TRBV5-4 with TRBJ1-2, with D unresolved. Germline loops: CDR1 SGHNT, CDR2 YYREEE (reference sequence). The CDR3 loop spans 15 amino acids. Trimming removed 0 bases at V and 8 bases at J, with 17 bases between. CDR3 DNA: TGTGCCAGCAGCTTGGCCGGGAGGGCTGGAGGGGGCTACACCTTC. It specifies CASSLAGRAGGGYTF.

The chain employs TRBV27 and TRBJ1-6; D gene ambiguous. Per germline, CDR1 MNHEY and CDR2 SMNVEV (reference sequence). This CDR3 comprises 16 residues. Trimming removed 1 base from V and 5 bases from J, with 12 bases in between. The CDR3 loop reads CASSLWAPSHNSPLHF. CDR3 in DNA: TGTGCCAGCAGTTTATGGGCGCCCAGTCATAATTCACCCCTCCACTTT.

The table lists this clonotype with many counts. V gene TRBV11-2 combines with J gene TRBJ2-5; TRBD2 aligns across 16 bases. Germline V gene sequence: CDR1 SGHAT, CDR2 FQNNGV. This CDR3 comprises 18 residues. V lost 5 bases and J lost 0; bases outside the gene matches: 6. The chain's CDR3 is CASSIGTSGRGYQETQYF. In DNA form, the CDR3 reads TGTGCCAGCAGCATAGGGACTAGCGGGAGGGGTTACCAAGAGACCCAGTACTTC.

This clonotype was recorded many times. V usage is TRBV27 and J usage is TRBJ1-1; D is ambiguous. CDR3 length: 13 residues. V shed 6 bases and J shed 1 base, with 9 bases lying between them. Germline V gene data show CDR1 as MNHEY and CDR2 as SMNVEV (reference sequence). The CDR3 DNA follows: TGTGCCAGCAGCTTGAAGCGGAACACTGAAGCTTTCTTT. Translating gives CASSLKRNTEAFF.

V is TRBV19 and J is TRBJ1-2; maybe TRBD1 (5 bases). CDR1 is LNHDA, CDR2 SQIVND, per germline (reference sequence). This CDR3 spans 15 amino acids. V lost 5 bases, J lost 4 bases, and 17 bases lay in between. In DNA, the CDR3 is TGTGCCAGTAGTCTCCGGGACGGGCCTTCCTATGGCTACACCTTC. Protein sequence: CASSLRDGPSYGYTF. Full variable domain (outside the CDR3, taken from reference TRBV19 and TRBJ1-2): DGGITQSPKYLFRKEGQNVTLSCEQNLNHDAMYWYRQDPGQGLRLIYYSQIVNDFQKGDIAEGYSVSREKKESFPLTVTSAQKNPTAFYLCASSLRDGPSYGYTFGSGTRLTVV.

This rearrangement joins TRBV10-3 to TRBJ1-2; D might be TRBD1 (5 bases). V dropped 7 bases and J dropped 7 bases, with 22 bases sitting between them. This CDR3 has 15 residues. The V gene's germline CDR1 is ENHRY and CDR2 SYGVKD. The CDR3 DNA reads as TGTGCCATCACTTCCAGCCCATACGATGGGGGTGGCTACACCTTC. Amino acid sequence: CAITSSPYDGGGYTF.

Turning to this clonotype: This may be a read error: a much more frequent sequence differs by one nucleotide. This chain uses TRBV20-1 with TRBJ2-2; D is unresolved. V was shortened by 5 bases and J by 2 bases, with 9 bases between the two germline ends. The V gene's germline CDR1 is DFQATT and CDR2 SNEGSKA (reference sequence). CDR3 size: 13 residues. The chain's CDR3 is CSAPPSNTGELFF. DNA of the CDR3: TGCAGTGCTCCTCCCAGTAACACCGGGGAGCTGTTTTTT.

The rearrangement links TRBV29-1 to TRBJ1-2, with D maybe TRBD1 (6 bases). The germline V gene has CDR1 SQVTM and CDR2 ANQGSEA. This CDR3 spans 13 amino acids. Trimming shortened V by 3 bases and J by 2 bases, and 10 bases separated the two germline ends. CDR3 in amino acids: CSVEGQLNYGYTF. Written as DNA, the CDR3 is TGCAGCGTTGAGGGACAACTAAACTATGGCTACACCTTC.

The J gene is TRBJ1-5, the V gene TRBV20-1; 11 bases agree with TRBD1. The CDR3 spans 15 residues. Germline V gene data show CDR1 as DFQATT and CDR2 as SNEGSKA (reference sequence). Trimming at V came to 3 bases and at J to 6 bases, leaving 7 bases not matched to a gene. CDR3 in DNA: TGCAGTGCTAGCGAGGGACAGGGGGTCGGTCAGCCCCAGCATTTT. Translation gives CSASEGQGVGQPQHF.

This clonotype was recorded a few times. The chain carries TRBV12-5 and TRBJ2-7; 9 bases match TRBD1. This CDR3 has 16 amino acids. V shed 6 bases, J shed 0 bases, and the junction held 9 bases outside the gene matches. From germline, CDR1 is LGHNT and CDR2 FRNRAP. The CDR3: CASGDSTGGFSYEQYF. The CDR3 DNA sequence: TGTGCTAGTGGGGACTCGACAGGGGGATTCTCCTACGAGCAGTACTTC.

The chain employs TRBV28 and TRBJ2-7; D might be TRBD2 (6 bases). The CDR3 has 15 residues. Trimming removed 6 bases at V and 0 bases at J, with 15 bases between. Germline loops: CDR1 MDHEN, CDR2 SYDVKM. CDR3 in DNA: TGTGCCAGCAGCGCGGCCAGGGAGGTCTCCTACGAGCAGTACTTC. This sequence encodes CASSAAREVSYEQYF.

This clonotype has a handful of counts. The V and J genes are TRBV20-1 and TRBJ1-1; 8 nucleotides agree with TRBD1. The CDR3 runs 14 residues. Germline loops: CDR1 DFQATT, CDR2 SNEGSKA (reference sequence). The J segment lost 4 bases and the V segment lost 1 base, leaving 5 bases of the junction unmatched. In DNA form, the CDR3 reads TGCAGTGCTAGAGTAAAGACAGGGGCCACTGAAGCTTTCTTT. Translating it yields CSARVKTGATEAFF.

The CDR3 region has the DNA TGTGCCAGCAGCTCCTTGGAACGACCATACAATGAGCAGTTCTTC. Translating it yields CASSSLERPYNEQFF. This chain links TRBV5-6 with TRBJ2-1; no clear D. The germline V gene has CDR1 SGHDT and CDR2 YYEEEE. V was trimmed by 3 bases and J by 4 bases, leaving 14 bases between them. The CDR3 is 15 amino acids. Full variable domain (missing parts from reference TRBV5-6 and TRBJ2-1): DAGVTQSPTHLIKTRGQQVTLRCSPKSGHDTVSWYQQALGQGPQFIFQYYEEEERQRGNFPDRFSGHQFPNYSSELNVNALLLGDSALYLCASSSLERPYNEQFFGPGTRLTVL.

Many counts were recorded for this clonotype. This rearrangement joins TRBV7-6 to TRBJ2-7, with no clear D. This CDR3 region has 13 residues. Germline values: CDR1 SGHVS, CDR2 FNYEAQ. V was cut by 1 base and J by 3 bases, with 7 bases left in between. The CDR3 DNA reads TGTGCCAGCAGCTTAGGTCCCGACTACGAGCAGTACTTC. Residues: CASSLGPDYEQYF.

The rearrangement links TRBV20-1 to TRBJ2-6, with unresolved D. V was trimmed by 0 bases and J by 2 bases, leaving 8 bases between them. The germline CDR1 and CDR2 sequences are DFQATT and SNEGSKA (reference sequence). The CDR3 length is 15 residues. The CDR3 region is CSARDRDTGANVLTF. The CDR3 nucleotides are TGCAGTGCTAGAGACAGAGACACTGGGGCCAACGTCCTGACTTTC.

This chain joins TRBV12-3 or TRBV12-4 and TRBJ2-2; D is perhaps TRBD1 (5 bases). This CDR3 comprises 13 residues. The V and J ends lost 5 bases and 5 bases respectively, with 9 bases between them. The CDR3 region is CASSLRETGELFF. CDR3 bases: TGTGCCAGCAGTCTCAGGGAAACCGGGGAGCTGTTTTTT.

Concerning this clonotype itself: The junction differs from germline at one of its ends, possibly a read error. This chain joins TRBV20-1 and TRBJ2-7; D is perhaps TRBD2 (6 bases). The length of the CDR3 is 13 residues. Germline CDR1 reads DFQATT; CDR2 reads SNEGSKA (reference sequence). The CDR3 reads CSASGGTVYGQYF. Written as DNA, the CDR3 is TGCAGTGCTAGCGGAGGGACTGTTTACGGGCAGTACTTC.

At least ten counts were recorded for this clonotype. The chain carries TRBV6-1 and TRBJ1-1, with 9 nucleotides matching TRBD1. This CDR3 has 14 residues. The V gene end was trimmed by 6 bases and the J gene end by 4 bases; junction bases not matched to a gene: 6. CDR1 and CDR2 from the germline V gene are MNHNS and SASEGT. CDR3 DNA: TGTGCCAGCAGAGTGGGACAGGGAAGCACTGAAGCTTTCTTT. This encodes CASRVGQGSTEAFF.

This clonotype was recorded many times. This chain connects TRBV13 to TRBJ2-5; D unresolved. CDR3 length equals 14 residues. The germline gives CDR1 PRHDT, CDR2 FYEKMQ (reference sequence). Trimming shortened V by 3 bases and J by 1 base, and 9 bases separated the two germline ends. The CDR3 nucleotides are TGTGCCAGCAGCTTTGGGCGGTCCCAAGAGACCCAGTACTTC. Translated: CASSFGRSQETQYF.

This clonotype was counted only a few times. The chain uses TRBV6-1 and TRBJ1-5; D is possibly TRBD1 (5 bases). The CDR3 sequence is 14 residues long. V lost 8 bases and J 1 base, leaving 12 bases between the germline ends. Germline V CDR1 and CDR2: MNHNS, SASEGT. CDR3 in DNA: TGTGCCAGCTTCCGTGGGGGGAGCAATCAGCCCCAGCATTTT. It translates to CASFRGGSNQPQHF.

This chain links TRBV5-1 with TRBJ2-7, with TRBD2 identical over 12 bases. Germline V gene data show CDR1 as SGHRS and CDR2 as YFSETQ. This CDR3 comprises 15 residues. V was clipped by 6 bases and J by 3 bases; unmatched bases: 7. The CDR3, as DNA: TGCGCCAGCAACCTAGCGGGAGGGCCCTACTACGAGCAGTACTTC. Its protein product is CASNLAGGPYYEQYF.

At least ten counts were recorded for this clonotype. The chain has TRBV6-1 and TRBJ1-5; unclear D gene. The V and J ends lost 6 bases and 0 bases respectively, with 6 bases between them. This CDR3 contains 13 residues. In germline, CDR1 is MNHNS, CDR2 SASEGT. The DNA for the CDR3 is TGTGCCAGCAGCGACAATAGCAATCAGCCCCAGCATTTT. It yields the protein CASSDNSNQPQHF.